The rows below give T cell receptor beta chains drawn from one sample of a study of tumor and adjacent non-tumor tissue in lung cancer. MiXCR, applied by TCRdb to the multiplex PCR reads, yields one record per CDR3 protein. Here the sample spans 90,000 to 100,000 distinct CDR3 sequences, more than 80% being singletons. Sequencing was done on a sample of distant non-tumor lung tissue. Receptor source: a man in his 60s with small cell lung cancer. Both conserved end residues are part of each CDR3. A D gene is named only where the DNA matches it firmly. Expanded clones get a size class; other rows say once, few or many, or leave the size out.

d_gene	abundance	v_gene	j_gene	CDR3nt	CDR3aa
-	many	TRBV6-2/TRBV6-3	TRBJ2-5	TGTGCCAGCAGTCCCCCCACGGTGGCCCAGTACTTC	CASSPPTVAQYF
-	-	TRBV6-1	TRBJ2-7	TGTGCCAGCGATATACAACCTGGGGCCGAGCAGTATTTC	CASDIQPGAEQYF
TRBD1	-	TRBV6-5	TRBJ1-2	TGTGCCAGCAGTAAAGTTTCTGGGACAGGGTGGCATGGCTACACCTTC	CASSKVSGTGWHGYTF
-	many	TRBV12-5	TRBJ2-2	TGTGCTAGTGCCGTGGGGGACGGGGAGCTGTTTTTT	CASAVGDGELFF
-	-	TRBV7-9	TRBJ2-5	TGTGCCAGCAGCCCTGGAAGAGTTCAGTACTTC	CASSPGRVQYF
-	once	TRBV11-2	TRBJ1-2	TGTGCCAGTAACTTAGATCCAGGGGACTATGGCTACACCTTC	CASNLDPGDYGYTF
-	-	TRBV6-1	TRBJ2-2	TGTGCCAGCAACAGGGACCCGCCCACCGGGGAGCTGTTTTTT	CASNRDPPTGELFF
TRBD2	-	TRBV30	TRBJ2-5	TGTGCCTGGAACCCTGAGGACCGGGGGGCCCAGTACTTC	CAWNPEDRGAQYF
-	-	TRBV6-5	TRBJ2-4	TGTGACAGCAGCGAAGGAACCAGACTAGCCAAAAACATTCAGTACTTC	CDSSEGTRLAKNIQYF
TRBD2	-	TRBV6-6	TRBJ2-3	TGTGCCAACAGTTGGGGCGGGAGCAATACGCAGTATTTT	CANSWGGSNTQYF
-	-	TRBV11-3	TRBJ2-1	TGTGCCAGCAGCTCTCTAGGTGGGCTGTCCTACAATGAGCAGTTCTTC	CASSSLGGLSYNEQFF
-	few	TRBV11-2	TRBJ2-1	TGTGCCAGCAGCTTAGACGGGCGGCTCTCCTACAGTGAACAGTTCTTC	CASSLDGRLSYSEQFF
-	-	TRBV12-3/TRBV12-4	TRBJ2-4	TGTGCCGACAGTTTAGCGAGCGGAGGGAACATTCAGTACTTC	CADSLASGGNIQYF
-	-	TRBV11-3	TRBJ2-3	TGTGCCAGAAGCTTAGTGGGGATAGGAGATACGCAGTATTTT	CARSLVGIGDTQYF
-	-	TRBV12-3/TRBV12-4	TRBJ2-1	TGTGCCAGCAGTTTTAGCAAAATCTCCTACAATGAGGAGTTCTTC	CASSFSKISYNEEFF
-	-	TRBV4-2	TRBJ2-2	TGTGCCGACAGCCAGGAGAAAGGAGTCACTGTCGGGGAGCTGTTTTTT	CADSQEKGVTVGELFF